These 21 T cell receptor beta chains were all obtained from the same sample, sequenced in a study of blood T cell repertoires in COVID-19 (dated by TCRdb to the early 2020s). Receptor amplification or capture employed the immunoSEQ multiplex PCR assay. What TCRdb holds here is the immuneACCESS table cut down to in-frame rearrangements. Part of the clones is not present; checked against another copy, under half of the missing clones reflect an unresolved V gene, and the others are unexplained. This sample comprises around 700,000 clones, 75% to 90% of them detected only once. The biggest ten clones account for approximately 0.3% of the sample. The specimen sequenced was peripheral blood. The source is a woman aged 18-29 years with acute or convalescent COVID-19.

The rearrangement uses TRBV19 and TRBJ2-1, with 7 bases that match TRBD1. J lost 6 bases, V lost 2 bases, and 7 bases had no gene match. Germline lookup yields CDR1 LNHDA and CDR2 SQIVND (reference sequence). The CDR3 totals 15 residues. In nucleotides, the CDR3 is TGTGCCAGTAGTATAACAGGGGTTTATTCCAATGAGCAGTTCTTC. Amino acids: CASSITGVYSNEQFF.

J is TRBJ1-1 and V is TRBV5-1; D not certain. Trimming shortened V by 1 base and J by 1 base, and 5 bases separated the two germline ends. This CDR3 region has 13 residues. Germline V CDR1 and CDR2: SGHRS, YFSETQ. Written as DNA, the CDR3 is TGCGCCAGCAGCTTGCACAGGAACACTGAAGCTTTCTTT. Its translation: CASSLHRNTEAFF.

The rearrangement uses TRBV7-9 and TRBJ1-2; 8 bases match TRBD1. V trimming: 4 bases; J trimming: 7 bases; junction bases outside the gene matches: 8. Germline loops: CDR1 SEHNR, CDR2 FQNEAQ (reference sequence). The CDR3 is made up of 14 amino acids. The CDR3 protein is CASSSMDRDRGYTF. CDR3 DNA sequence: TGTGCCAGCAGCTCCATGGACAGGGACCGTGGCTACACCTTC.

Here the CDR3 DNA reads TGTGCCAGCACCCACGGGACAGGGGTGACTAATGAAAAACTGTTTTTT. Protein sequence: CASTHGTGVTNEKLFF. The chain has TRBV13 and TRBJ1-4, with TRBD1 identical over 10 bases. The J segment lost 2 bases and the V segment lost 7 bases, leaving 7 bases of the junction unmatched. The V gene's germline CDR1 is PRHDT and CDR2 FYEKMQ (reference sequence). The CDR3 spans 16 residues.

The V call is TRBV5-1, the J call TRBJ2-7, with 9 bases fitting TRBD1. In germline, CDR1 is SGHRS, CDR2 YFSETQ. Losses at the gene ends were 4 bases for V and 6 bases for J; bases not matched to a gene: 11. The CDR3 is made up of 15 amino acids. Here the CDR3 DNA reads TGCGCCAGCAGCCCCCTTCAACAGGGGGCACGCGAGCAGTACTTC. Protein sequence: CASSPLQQGAREQYF.

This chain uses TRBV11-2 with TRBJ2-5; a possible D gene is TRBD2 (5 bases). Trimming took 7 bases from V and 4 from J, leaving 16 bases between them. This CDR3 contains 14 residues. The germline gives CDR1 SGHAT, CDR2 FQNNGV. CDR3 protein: CASTPLGTRETQYF. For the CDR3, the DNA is TGTGCCAGCACCCCACTAGGTACGCGAGAGACCCAGTACTTC.

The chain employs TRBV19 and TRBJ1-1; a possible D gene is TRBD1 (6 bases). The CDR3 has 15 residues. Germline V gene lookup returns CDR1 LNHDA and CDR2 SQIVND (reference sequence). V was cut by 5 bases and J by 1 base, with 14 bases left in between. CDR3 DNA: TGTGCCAGTAGTCCCACAGGGAGATGGAACACTGAAGCTTTCTTT. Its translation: CASSPTGRWNTEAFF.

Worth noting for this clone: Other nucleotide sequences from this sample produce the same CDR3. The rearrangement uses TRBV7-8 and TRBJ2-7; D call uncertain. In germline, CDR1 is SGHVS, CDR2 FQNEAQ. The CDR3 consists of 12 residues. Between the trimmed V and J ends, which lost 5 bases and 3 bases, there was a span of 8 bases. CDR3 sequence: CASSPSGYEQYF. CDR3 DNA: TGTGCCAGCAGCCCTTCGGGCTACGAGCAGTACTTC.

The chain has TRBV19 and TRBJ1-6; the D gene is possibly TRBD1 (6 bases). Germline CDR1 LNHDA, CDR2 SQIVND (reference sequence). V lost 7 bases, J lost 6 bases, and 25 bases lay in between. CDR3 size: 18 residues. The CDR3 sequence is CASTLGGSSVLANSPLHF. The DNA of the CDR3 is TGTGCCAGTACCTTAGGGGGAAGTTCCGTCCTCGCTAATTCACCCCTCCACTTT.

The CDR3 DNA follows: TGTGCCAGTAGTATCGGATGGGACTCCCCAAATCAGCCCCAGCATTTT. It translates to CASSIGWDSPNQPQHF. V and J are TRBV19 and TRBJ1-5, with D tentatively TRBD1 (5 bases). The V gene lost 3 bases and the J gene lost 4 bases, with 16 bases spanning the gap. CDR1 is LNHDA and CDR2 is SQIVND in the germline V gene (reference sequence). This CDR3 has 16 residues.

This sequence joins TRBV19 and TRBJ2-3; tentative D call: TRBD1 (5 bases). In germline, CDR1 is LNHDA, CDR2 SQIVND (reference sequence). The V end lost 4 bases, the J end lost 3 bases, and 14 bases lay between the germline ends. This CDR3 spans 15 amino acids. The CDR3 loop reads CASSKVMGRTDTQYF. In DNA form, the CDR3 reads TGTGCCAGTAGTAAGGTAATGGGGCGGACAGATACGCAGTATTTT.

The CDR3 reads CASSLSVSNYGYTF. For the CDR3, the DNA is TGTGCCAGCAGCTTATCGGTCTCGAACTATGGCTACACCTTC. The chain is built from TRBV7-2 and TRBJ1-2, with D hard to call. V shed 2 bases and J shed 2 bases, with 9 bases lying between them. Germline V gene sequence: CDR1 SGHTA, CDR2 FQGNSA. CDR3 length equals 14 residues. The entire variable domain, with the rest obtained from reference TRBV7-2 and TRBJ1-2, is as follows: GAGVSQSPSNKVTEKGKDVELRCDPISGHTALYWYRQSLGQGLEFLIYFQGNSAPDKSGLPSDRFSAERTGGSVSTLTIQRTQQEDSAVYLCASSLSVSNYGYTFGSGTRLTVV.

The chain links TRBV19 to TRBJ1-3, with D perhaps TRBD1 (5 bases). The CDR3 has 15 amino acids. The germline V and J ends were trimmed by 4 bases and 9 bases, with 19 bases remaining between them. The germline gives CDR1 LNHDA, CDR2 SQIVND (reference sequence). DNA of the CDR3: TGTGCCAGTAGTAGGGGGGGTCGTGGTTTGACCACCATATATTTT. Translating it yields CASSRGGRGLTTIYF.

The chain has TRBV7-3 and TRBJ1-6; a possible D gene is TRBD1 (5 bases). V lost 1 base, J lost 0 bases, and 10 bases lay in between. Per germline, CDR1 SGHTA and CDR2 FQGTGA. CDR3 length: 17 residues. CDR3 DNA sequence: TGTGCCAGCAGCTTAATTGGGGGGAGCTCCTATAATTCACCCCTCCACTTT. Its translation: CASSLIGGSSYNSPLHF.

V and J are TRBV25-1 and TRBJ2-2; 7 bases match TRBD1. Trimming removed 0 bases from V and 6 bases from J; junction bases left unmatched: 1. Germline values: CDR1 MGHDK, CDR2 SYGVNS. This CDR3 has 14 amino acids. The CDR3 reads CASSEYQGAGELFF. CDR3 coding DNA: TGTGCCAGCAGTGAATACCAGGGGGCCGGGGAGCTGTTTTTT.

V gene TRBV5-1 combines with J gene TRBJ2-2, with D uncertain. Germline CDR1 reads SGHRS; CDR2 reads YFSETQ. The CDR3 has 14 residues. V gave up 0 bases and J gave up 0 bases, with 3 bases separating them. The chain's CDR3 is CASSLVANTGELFF. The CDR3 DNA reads TGCGCCAGCAGCTTGGTAGCGAACACCGGGGAGCTGTTTTTT.

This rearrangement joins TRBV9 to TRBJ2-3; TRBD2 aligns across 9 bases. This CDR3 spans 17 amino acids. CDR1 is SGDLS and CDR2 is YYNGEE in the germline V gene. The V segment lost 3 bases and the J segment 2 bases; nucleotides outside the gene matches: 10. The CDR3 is CASSAQGSGGFTDTQYF. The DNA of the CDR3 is TGTGCCAGCAGCGCCCAAGGGAGCGGGGGGTTCACAGATACGCAGTATTTT.

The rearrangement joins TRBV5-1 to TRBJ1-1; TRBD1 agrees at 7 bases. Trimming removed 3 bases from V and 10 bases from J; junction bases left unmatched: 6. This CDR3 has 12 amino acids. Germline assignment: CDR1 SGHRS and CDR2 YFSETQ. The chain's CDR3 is CASSSPQGLAFF. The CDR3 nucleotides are TGCGCCAGCAGCTCCCCACAGGGGTTAGCTTTCTTT.

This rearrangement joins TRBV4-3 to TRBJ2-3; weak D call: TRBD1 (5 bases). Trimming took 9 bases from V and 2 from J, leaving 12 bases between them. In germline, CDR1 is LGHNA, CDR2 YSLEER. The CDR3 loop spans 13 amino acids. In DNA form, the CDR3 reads TGCGCCAGTTCGGACATTATCACAGATACGCAGTATTTT. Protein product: CASSDIITDTQYF.

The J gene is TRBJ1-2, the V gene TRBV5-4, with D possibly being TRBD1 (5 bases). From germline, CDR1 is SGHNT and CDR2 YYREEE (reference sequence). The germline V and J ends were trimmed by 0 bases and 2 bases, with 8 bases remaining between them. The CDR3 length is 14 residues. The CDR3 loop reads CASSLAGLNYGYTF. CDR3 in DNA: TGTGCCAGCAGCTTGGCGGGACTAAACTATGGCTACACCTTC.

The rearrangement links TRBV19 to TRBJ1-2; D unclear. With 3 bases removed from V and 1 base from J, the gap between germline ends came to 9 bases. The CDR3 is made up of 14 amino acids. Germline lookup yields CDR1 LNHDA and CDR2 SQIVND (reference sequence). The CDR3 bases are TGTGCCAGTAGTATCCAACGACATAACTATGGCTACACCTTC. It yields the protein CASSIQRHNYGYTF.